The next 4 T cell receptor beta chains were all read from a single sample in a study of blood T cells in healthy people across ages. Next came a second PCR, run for about 7 to 12 cycles, which used a sample-barcoded 5' primer along with a J-beta primer mix. TCRdb used MiXCR to reprocess the 5' RACE reads, holding one entry per CDR3 protein. The sample contains approximately 770,000 distinct CDR3 sequences, about 62% of which appear only once. The specimen sequenced was blood. The receptors were sampled from a man aged 25-45 years in good health.

The chain employs TRBV7-2 and TRBJ2-3; 7 bases map to TRBD1. Germline trimming cut 2 bases from V and 1 base from J; bases unmatched to any gene: 6. Germline CDR1 is SGHTA and CDR2 is FQGNSA. This CDR3 region has 16 residues. The CDR3 loop reads CASSLTPGTGTDTQYF. The CDR3 region has the DNA TGTGCCAGCAGCTTAACCCCCGGGACAGGCACAGATACGCAGTATTTT.

About this clonotype itself: A read error may produce the germline difference seen at one junction end. The chain combines TRBV6-1 with TRBJ2-1; D gene unclear. The CDR3 is made up of 13 amino acids. In germline, CDR1 is MNHNS, CDR2 SASEGT. CDR3 sequence (DNA): TGTGCCAGCAGGAACTTCAGAGACAATGAGCGGTTCTTC. Translating gives CASRNFRDNERFF.

This chain connects TRBV7-9 to TRBJ2-7, with TRBD2 matching 15 bases. TRBJ2-5 matches the DNA end more closely, so the J call is doubtful. The CDR3 is 19 amino acids. Germline V gene lookup returns CDR1 SEHNR and CDR2 FQNEAQ (reference sequence). CDR3 nucleotide sequence: TGTGCCAGCACGAAACCGGGACTAGCGGGAGGTGTAGTAGGAGAGACCCAGTACTTC. Its protein is CASTKPGLAGGVVGETQYF.

This chain uses TRBV29-1 with TRBJ2-2, with a weak D call TRBD2 (5 bases). V was trimmed by 5 bases and J by 4 bases, leaving 17 bases between them. The V gene's germline CDR1 is SQVTM and CDR2 ANQGSEA. The CDR3 totals 15 residues. This CDR3 reads CSVKVSGRGTGELFF. The CDR3 DNA reads as TGCAGCGTTAAAGTATCAGGACGGGGCACCGGGGAGCTGTTTTTT.